This T cell receptor beta chain was profiled in a study of human T cells and chemical hapten exposure. Noted time point: patch test 2, 6 weeks after DPC sensitization. Treatment reported: therapeutic diphenylcyclopropenone sensitization with weekly scalp DPC. The V end lost 6 bases, the J end lost 4 bases, and 14 bases lay between the germline ends. CDR1 MNHEY and CDR2 SVGAGI come from the germline V gene. The CDR3 is 14 amino acids. Per the original methods: Sample TCR totals centred on a median of around 92,000, ranging about 23,224 to 700,000. TCRdb reprocessed the RACE reads via MiXCR and lists one record per CDR3 protein. Clone size and V and J calls follow TCRdb, not the original study. The repertoire holds more than 70,000 distinct CDR3 sequences, with approximately 10% as singletons. This clonotype was seen repeatedly, ten times or more.

The material sequenced was whole blood, taken in connection with sensitization to the hapten diphenylcyclopropenone (DPC). This sequence was found in a man between 18 and 29 years old with alopecia areata. Some clones in this sample may be carry-over from other donors' samples. The rearrangement uses TRBV6-5 and TRBJ2-3; D possibly matches TRBD1 or TRBD2 (5 bases each). The CDR3 DNA sequence: TGTGCCAGCAGCGTTCGAGGGGTTTCAGATACGCAGTATTTT. Translated: CASSVRGVSDTQYF.